The sequence of this T cell receptor beta chain was determined in a study of blood T cell repertoires in COVID-19. Study summary: Material from acute and convalescent COVID-19 was sourced from the United States, Italy and Spain. T cells, B-cell-depleted T cells, or PBMCs provided the cDNA or gDNA that served as material.

As originally analysed: By means of reference gene primer amplification, nucleated cell counts were estimated. Produced via immunoSEQ multiplex PCR; TCRdb's table is partial and in-frame only. That table supplies the V and J calls and clone size; D and trimming were determined from the DNA. The sample has 300,000 to 350,000 clones, 87% seen once. This CDR3 is built from 17 residues. V shed 0 bases, J shed 2 bases, and the junction held 9 bases outside the gene matches. The germline gives CDR1 KGHSY, CDR2 FQNENV. The clonotype was recovered from a man younger than 30 with active or convalescent COVID-19. This sequence joins TRBV16 and TRBJ1-1, with 7 bases identical to TRBD1. Sequencing was performed on peripheral blood. The CDR3 DNA sequence: TGTGCCAGCAGCCAATCTTTGAAAGGGGGCCCTAACACTGAAGCTTTCTTT. Its translation is CASSQSLKGGPNTEAFF.